The 21 T cell receptor beta chains below all came from one sample that was sequenced in a study of response to subunit inactivated influenza vaccine. Via MiXCR, TCRdb re-called the RT-PCR reads, giving one row per CDR3 protein. The sample contains 650,000 to 850,000 distinct CDR3 sequences, about 15% of which appear only once. The sample consisted of PBMCs from blood, taken roughly 15 days before vaccination. These TCRs come from a man aged 50 to 60 who received an inactivated influenza vaccine.

This clonotype was seen ten or more times. The genes are TRBV20-1 and TRBJ1-2, with D possibly matching TRBD1 (5 bases). There are 12 residues in the CDR3. Trimming took off 1 base at V and 8 bases at J, with 11 bases between the two ends. Germline V gene sequence: CDR1 DFQATT, CDR2 SNEGSKA (reference sequence). CDR3: CSARVQGWGYTF. For the CDR3, the DNA is TGCAGTGCTAGAGTCCAGGGTTGGGGCTACACCTTC.

The sample holds a few counts of this clonotype. The rearrangement uses TRBV5-5 and TRBJ1-5, with unresolved D. Germline loops: CDR1 SGHKS, CDR2 YYEKEE (reference sequence). Trimming cost V 0 bases and J 1 base, with 8 bases left between them. The CDR3 is 15 residues long. The CDR3 DNA reads as TGTGCCAGCAGCTTGGAGTTCGGGAGCAATCAGCCCCAGCATTTT. Protein sequence: CASSLEFGSNQPQHF.

This clonotype was seen a few times. The chain recombines TRBV20-1 with TRBJ1-2, with TRBD1 identical over 7 bases. CDR1 is DFQATT and CDR2 is SNEGSKA in the germline V gene (reference sequence). The CDR3 covers 14 residues. Trimming cost V 6 bases and J 2 bases; bases outside gene matches: 9. The CDR3 sequence: CSAQRTGQNYGYTF. The DNA for the CDR3 is TGCAGTGCCCAGAGGACAGGTCAAAACTATGGCTACACCTTC.

This clonotype was seen more than once but under ten times. The V and J genes are TRBV7-9 and TRBJ1-1; no firm D call. CDR1 SEHNR and CDR2 FQNEAQ come from the germline V gene (reference sequence). Between the trimmed V and J ends, which lost 10 bases and 3 bases, there was a span of 15 bases. This CDR3 spans 13 amino acids. The CDR3 DNA is TGTGCCATCCCAGCCGGCCCGGACACTGAAGCTTTCTTT. Translated: CAIPAGPDTEAFF.

This clonotype was observed a few times. The V call is TRBV15, the J call TRBJ1-2, with D possibly matching TRBD1 (5 bases). Germline lookup yields CDR1 LNHNV and CDR2 YYDKDF (reference sequence). The CDR3 covers 15 residues. The V end was cut by 0 bases, the J end by 3 bases, with 11 bases between. The CDR3 DNA reads as TGTGCCACCAGCAGAGATATTTCGGGGGACTATGGCTACACCTTC. Translation gives CATSRDISGDYGYTF.

V usage is TRBV28 and J usage is TRBJ2-7; D is unresolved. V was pared by 6 bases and J by 6 bases, with 12 bases between. From germline, CDR1 is MDHEN and CDR2 SYDVKM. CDR3 length: 12 amino acids. The CDR3 protein is CASSQAPTEQYF. The CDR3, as DNA: TGTGCCAGCAGCCAAGCCCCAACCGAGCAGTACTTC.

This clonotype showed up just a few times. The rearrangement uses TRBV13 and TRBJ1-1; 7 positions match TRBD1. This CDR3 has 14 residues. Germline lookup yields CDR1 PRHDT and CDR2 FYEKMQ (reference sequence). Trimming took 5 bases from V and 3 from J; bases not matched to a gene: 6. As DNA, the CDR3 is TGTGCCAGCAGCCCTTCCGACAGGGACACTGAAGCTTTCTTT. This encodes CASSPSDRDTEAFF.

In this sample, this clonotype turned up once. A much larger clonotype is one base distant, so this may be a read error. The chain couples TRBV7-2 to TRBJ2-7; a possible D gene is TRBD1 (6 bases). CDR1 SGHTA and CDR2 FQGNSA come from the germline V gene. Trimming took off 5 bases at V and 2 bases at J, with 13 bases between the two ends. The CDR3 is 14 residues long. CDR3 region: CASSPRQEAYEQYF. CDR3 in DNA: TGTGCCAGCAGCCCCCGACAGGAAGCCTACGAGCAGTACTTC.

This clonotype was seen more than once but under ten times. CDR3 sequence (DNA): TGTGCCAGCAGTGGACAGGGCGGTTGGATCGGGGGGTACACCGGGGAGCTGTTTTTT. It yields the protein CASSGQGGWIGGYTGELFF. The genes are TRBV28 and TRBJ2-2; maybe TRBD1 (8 bases). Germline CDR1 and CDR2: MDHEN and SYDVKM. V dropped 5 bases and J dropped 3 bases, with 25 bases sitting between them. This CDR3 is built from 19 residues.

The genes are TRBV7-2 and TRBJ2-5; 12 bases agree with TRBD2. Germline trimming cut 2 bases from V and 4 bases from J; bases unmatched to any gene: 5. The germline V gene has CDR1 SGHTA and CDR2 FQGNSA. The CDR3 sequence is 16 residues long. The CDR3 reads CASSLSPSGGGETQYF. The DNA for the CDR3 is TGTGCCAGCAGCTTAAGTCCTAGCGGGGGGGGAGAGACCCAGTACTTC. The variable domain in full, completed from reference TRBV7-2 and TRBJ2-5, reads GAGVSQSPSNKVTEKGKDVELRCDPISGHTALYWYRQSLGQGLEFLIYFQGNSAPDKSGLPSDRFSAERTGGSVSTLTIQRTQQEDSAVYLCASSLSPSGGGETQYFGPGTRLLVL.

This clonotype appeared many times. This chain links TRBV7-2 with TRBJ1-2, with TRBD1 matching 7 bases. The CDR3 loop spans 13 amino acids. V gave up 5 bases and J gave up 7 bases; unmatched junction bases: 7. Germline assignment: CDR1 SGHTA and CDR2 FQGNSA. The CDR3 loop reads CASSPSQGGGYTF. As DNA, the CDR3 is TGTGCCAGCAGCCCCTCTCAGGGGGGTGGCTACACCTTC.

This clonotype showed up just a few times. V is TRBV20-1 and J is TRBJ2-3; 8 nucleotides agree with TRBD2. This CDR3 spans 16 amino acids. CDR1 DFQATT and CDR2 SNEGSKA come from the germline V gene (reference sequence). V dropped 6 bases and J dropped 5; count of bases not matched to a gene: 16. CDR3 amino acids: CSAPDPREGQGDTQYF. Written as DNA, the CDR3 is TGCAGTGCCCCGGATCCACGGGAGGGCCAGGGAGATACGCAGTATTTT.

The chain is built from TRBV5-5 and TRBJ2-3, with TRBD2 matching over 11 bases. CDR3 length: 15 residues. Germline V gene sequence: CDR1 SGHKS, CDR2 YYEKEE (reference sequence). Losses at the gene ends were 4 bases for V and 3 bases for J; bases not matched to a gene: 4. The CDR3 DNA follows: TGTGCCAGCAGCCAGTCTAGCGGGAGGACAGATACGCAGTATTTT. Residues: CASSQSSGRTDTQYF.

The V and J genes are TRBV7-9 and TRBJ1-4; no definite D call. V was trimmed by 1 base and J by 3 bases, leaving 9 bases between them. The CDR3 has 15 amino acids. Germline CDR1 and CDR2: SEHNR and FQNEAQ (reference sequence). The CDR3 is CASSLVGSANEKLFF. CDR3 in DNA: TGTGCCAGCAGCTTAGTGGGATCAGCTAATGAAAAACTGTTTTTT. Complete variable domain (other parts from reference TRBV7-9 and TRBJ1-4): DTGVSQNPRHKITKRGQNVTFRCDPISEHNRLYWYRQTLGQGPEFLTYFQNEAQLEKSRLLSDRFSAERPKGSFSTLEIQRTEQGDSAMYLCASSLVGSANEKLFFGSGTQLSVL.

This chain joins TRBV2 and TRBJ2-3; D gene uncertain. Trimming left V 5 bases short and J 4 bases short, with 13 bases between. Germline V gene sequence: CDR1 SNHLY, CDR2 FYNNEI. The CDR3 totals 14 residues. The DNA for the CDR3 is TGTGCCAGCAGTTACAAGTCTCCTGCAGATACGCAGTATTTT. It codes for CASSYKSPADTQYF.

This clonotype was seen more than once but under ten times. The chain uses TRBV2 and TRBJ2-3, with 7 bases matching TRBD2. CDR1 and CDR2 (germline): SNHLY, FYNNEI. The CDR3 is made up of 15 amino acids. Unmatched junction bases numbered 4, after V lost 1 base and J lost 3 bases. The CDR3 protein is CASSEGAGRTDTQYF. The CDR3 DNA sequence: TGTGCCAGCAGTGAAGGAGCGGGACGGACAGATACGCAGTATTTT.

The chain joins TRBV29-1 to TRBJ1-1; D unclear. Germline values: CDR1 SQVTM, CDR2 ANQGSEA. The CDR3 extends over 10 amino acids. Trimming left V 4 bases short and J 8 bases short, with 8 bases between. This chain's CDR3 is CSVAQLEAFF. Here the CDR3 DNA reads TGCAGCGTTGCACAGCTCGAAGCTTTCTTT.

This chain connects TRBV11-2 to TRBJ2-1; the D is unclear. This CDR3 is built from 14 residues. With 4 bases removed from V and 9 bases from J, the gap between germline ends came to 16 bases. Germline V gene data show CDR1 as SGHAT and CDR2 as FQNNGV. The CDR3 DNA reads TGTGCCAGCAGCTATAGCTACGCGATCGGTGAGCAGTTCTTC. Its protein is CASSYSYAIGEQFF.

The chain recombines TRBV15 with TRBJ1-2; no definite D call. V was clipped by 0 bases and J by 7 bases, with 6 bases between them. This CDR3 comprises 12 residues. The germline V gene encodes CDR1 LNHNV and CDR2 YYDKDF (reference sequence). DNA of the CDR3: TGTGCCACCAGCAGAGATAGGGTTGGCTACACCTTC. Protein: CATSRDRVGYTF.

This sequence joins TRBV5-1 and TRBJ1-1, with D tentatively TRBD1 (6 bases). The CDR3 consists of 15 residues. The V end lost 0 bases, the J end lost 6 bases, and 15 bases lay between the germline ends. Germline values: CDR1 SGHRS, CDR2 YFSETQ. CDR3 loop: CASSLGPGESPEAFF. CDR3 bases: TGCGCCAGCAGCTTGGGGCCAGGGGAGAGCCCTGAAGCTTTCTTT.

This chain joins TRBV5-1 and TRBJ2-1; D is perhaps TRBD1 (5 bases). The germline gives CDR1 SGHRS, CDR2 YFSETQ. The CDR3 consists of 15 residues. V lost 5 bases and J 0 bases, leaving 12 bases between the germline ends. CDR3 sequence: CASREGASSYNEQFF. The CDR3 DNA reads TGCGCCAGCAGGGAAGGGGCTTCCTCCTACAATGAGCAGTTCTTC.